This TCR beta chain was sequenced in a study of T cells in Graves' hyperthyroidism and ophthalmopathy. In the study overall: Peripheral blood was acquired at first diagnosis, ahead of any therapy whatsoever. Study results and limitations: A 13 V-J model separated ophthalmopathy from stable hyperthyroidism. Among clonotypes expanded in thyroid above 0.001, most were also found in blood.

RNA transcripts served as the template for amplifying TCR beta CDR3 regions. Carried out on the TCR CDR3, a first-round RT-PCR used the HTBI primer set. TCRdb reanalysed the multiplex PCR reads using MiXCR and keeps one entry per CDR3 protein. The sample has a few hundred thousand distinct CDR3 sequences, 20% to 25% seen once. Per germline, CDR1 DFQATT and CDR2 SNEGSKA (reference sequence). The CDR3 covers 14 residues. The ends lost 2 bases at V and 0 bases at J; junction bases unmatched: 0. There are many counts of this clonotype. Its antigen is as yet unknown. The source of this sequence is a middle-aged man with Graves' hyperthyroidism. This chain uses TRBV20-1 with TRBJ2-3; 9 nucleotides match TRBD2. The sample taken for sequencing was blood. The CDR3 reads CSARLAGSTDTQYF. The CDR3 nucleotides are TGCAGTGCTAGACTAGCGGGAAGCACAGATACGCAGTATTTT.